What follows describes a single TCR beta chain. The data derive from a study of cytomegalovirus exposure and HLA in healthy donors. Study in general: Among the 300 to 500 genotyped donors, over 70% were placed in the Caucasian-associated ancestry cluster.

The length of the CDR3 is 15 residues. Trimming shortened V by 6 bases and J by 0 bases, and 12 bases separated the two germline ends. Germline-derived CDR1 and CDR2 are MNHEY and SVGAGI. In the PCR, 60 Vbeta and 13 Jbeta primers were used. Per the study methods: Per a later analysis, the number of unique TCR beta chains was approximately 80 million, of which about 11 million were shared. Libraries were prepared by immunoSEQ multiplex PCR; TCRdb keeps only in-frame clonotypes and omits some of them. From that table come the V and J calls and clone size; the DNA was used to work out D and trimming. The sample lists about 130,000 clones; 80% were seen once.

The TCR sequence derives from a man aged 35 to 55 in good health and CMV-seronegative. The J gene is TRBJ1-3, the V gene TRBV6-5, with a weak D call TRBD1 (5 bases). The material sequenced was PBMCs. The CDR3 nucleotides are TGTGCCAGCAGCCTGGGGGGACTCTCTGGAAACACCATATATTTT. Translating it yields CASSLGGLSGNTIYF.